The sequence of this T cell receptor (beta chain) was determined in a study of T cell changes during pregnancy in multiple sclerosis. Libraries were prepared by immunoSEQ multiplex PCR; TCRdb keeps only in-frame clonotypes and omits some of them. The sample contains over 90,000 clones, 92% of which appear only once. The receptor was derived from a female donor with multiple sclerosis, enrolled in a pregnancy study. Source: peripheral blood, taken after pregnancy.

The CDR3 DNA reads as TGTGCCAGCAGCTTAGTTGGCGGGAACCAAGAGACCCAGTACTTC. Its protein is CASSLVGGNQETQYF. The chain combines TRBV7-9 with TRBJ2-5; D is possibly TRBD2 (6 bases). Trimming took 1 base from V and 0 from J, leaving 9 bases between them. The CDR3 has 15 amino acids. Germline CDR1 is SEHNR and CDR2 is FQNEAQ (reference sequence).